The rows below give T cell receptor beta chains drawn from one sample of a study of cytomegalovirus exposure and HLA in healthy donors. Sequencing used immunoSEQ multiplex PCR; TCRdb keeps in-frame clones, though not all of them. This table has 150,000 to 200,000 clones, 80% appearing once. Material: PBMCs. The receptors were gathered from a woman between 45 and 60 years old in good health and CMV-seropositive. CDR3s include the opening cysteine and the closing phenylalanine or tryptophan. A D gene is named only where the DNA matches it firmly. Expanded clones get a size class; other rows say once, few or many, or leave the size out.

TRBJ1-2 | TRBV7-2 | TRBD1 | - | CASSIGTGGTYGYTF | TGTGCCAGCAGCATTGGGACAGGGGGGACCTATGGCTACACCTTC
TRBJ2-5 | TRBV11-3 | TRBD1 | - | CASSRTGVESETQYF | TGTGCCAGCAGCCGGACAGGGGTTGAGTCGGAGACCCAGTACTTC
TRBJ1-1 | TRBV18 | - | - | CASSLTSGAGTEAFF | TGTGCCAGCTCACTAACCTCAGGGGCTGGCACTGAAGCTTTCTTT
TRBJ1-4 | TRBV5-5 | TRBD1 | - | CASSFSAGTANEKLFF | TGTGCCAGCAGCTTTTCTGCCGGGACAGCGAATGAAAAACTGTTTTTT
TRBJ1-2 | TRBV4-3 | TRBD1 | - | CASSHKQGADYGYTF | TGCGCCAGCAGCCATAAACAGGGGGCAGACTATGGCTACACCTTC
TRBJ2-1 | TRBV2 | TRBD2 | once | CARKTSKNNEQFF | TGTGCCAGAAAGACTAGCAAAAATAATGAGCAGTTCTTC
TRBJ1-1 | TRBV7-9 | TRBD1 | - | CASSLEDRENTEAFF | TGTGCCAGCAGCTTAGAGGACAGGGAGAACACTGAAGCTTTCTTT
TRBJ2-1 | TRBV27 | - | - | CASTPLGLDNEQFF | TGTGCCAGCACCCCTTTAGGACTCGACAATGAGCAGTTCTTC
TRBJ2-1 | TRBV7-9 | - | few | CASSLADNLNEQFF | TGTGCCAGCAGCTTAGCGGACAACCTCAATGAGCAGTTCTTC
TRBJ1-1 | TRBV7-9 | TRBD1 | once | CASSPRQGLLAFF | TGTGCCAGCAGCCCCCGACAGGGTTTGTTGGCTTTCTTT
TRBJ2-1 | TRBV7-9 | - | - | CASSPVTFNEQFF | TGTGCCAGCAGCCCGGTGACTTTCAATGAGCAGTTCTTC
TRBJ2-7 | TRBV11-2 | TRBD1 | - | CASSLVGTGWYEQYF | TGTGCCAGCAGCTTAGTGGGGACAGGGTGGTACGAGCAGTACTTC
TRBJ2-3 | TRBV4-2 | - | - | CASSQDQDTDTQYF | TGTGCCAGCAGCCAAGATCAGGACACAGATACGCAGTATTTT
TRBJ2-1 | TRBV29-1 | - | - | CSVAPTDNEQFF | TGCAGCGTTGCCCCTACGGACAATGAGCAGTTCTTC
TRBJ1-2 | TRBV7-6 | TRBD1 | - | CASSPWDRGAVGYGYTF | TGTGCCAGCAGCCCCTGGGACAGGGGGGCAGTAGGCTATGGCTACACCTTC
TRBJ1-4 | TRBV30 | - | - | CAWSVNMNEKLFF | TGTGCCTGGAGTGTAAACATGAATGAAAAACTGTTTTTT
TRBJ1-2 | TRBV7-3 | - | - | CASSLQPGDGYTF | TGTGCCAGCAGCTTACAGCCAGGGGATGGCTACACCTTC
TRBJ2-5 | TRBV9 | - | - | CASSGQIGGETQYF | TGTGCCAGCAGCGGACAGATAGGTGGGGAGACCCAGTACTTC
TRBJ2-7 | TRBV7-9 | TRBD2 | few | CASSSTPVGGDAYEQYF | TGTGCCAGCAGCTCTACACCTGTGGGAGGGGATGCCTACGAGCAGTACTTC
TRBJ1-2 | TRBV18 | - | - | CASSPARGPWQGYTF | TGTGCCAGCTCACCGGCCCGAGGGCCATGGCAGGGCTACACCTTC
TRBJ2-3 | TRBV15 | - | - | CATSRESTDTQYF | TGTGCCACCAGCAGAGAGAGTACAGATACGCAGTATTTT
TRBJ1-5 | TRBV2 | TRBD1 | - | CASSPRDRDYPQHF | TGTGCCAGCAGTCCCCGGGACAGAGATTACCCCCAGCATTTT
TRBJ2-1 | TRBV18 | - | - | CASSPGWGGNEQFF | TGTGCCAGCTCACCTGGGTGGGGAGGCAATGAGCAGTTCTTC
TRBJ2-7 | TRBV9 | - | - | CASSVQARGEQYF | TGTGCCAGCAGCGTACAAGCCAGGGGCGAGCAGTACTTC
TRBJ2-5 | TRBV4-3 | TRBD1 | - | CASSQDLDRQETQYF | TGCGCCAGCAGCCAAGATCTGGACAGGCAAGAGACCCAGTACTTC
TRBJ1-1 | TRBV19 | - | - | CATRQMMNTEAFF | TGTGCCACCCGACAGATGATGAACACTGAAGCTTTCTTT
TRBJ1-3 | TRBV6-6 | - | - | CASMYLGTLGNTIYF | TGTGCCAGCATGTATCTAGGGACTCTCGGAAACACCATATATTTT
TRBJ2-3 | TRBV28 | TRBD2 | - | CASGPGDFGGTRQYF | TGTGCCAGCGGGCCTGGGGACTTCGGCGGGACTAGGCAGTATTTT
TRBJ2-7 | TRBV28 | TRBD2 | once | CASSRSGRNYEQYF | TGTGCCAGCAGTCGTAGCGGGAGAAACTACGAGCAGTACTTC
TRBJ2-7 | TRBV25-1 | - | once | CASSSSGTYEQYF | TGTGCCAGCAGTAGTTCAGGGACCTACGAGCAGTACTTC
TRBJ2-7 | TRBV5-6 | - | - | CASSLGAGSLYEQYF | TGTGCCAGCAGCTTGGGGGCCGGGAGTCTCTACGAGCAGTACTTC
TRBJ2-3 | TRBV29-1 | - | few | CSVVSGLAPDTQYF | TGCAGCGTTGTTTCTGGGTTAGCACCAGATACGCAGTATTTT
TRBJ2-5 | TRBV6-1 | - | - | CASSRETQYF | TGTGCCAGCAGCCGAGAGACCCAGTACTTC